This TCR beta chain emerged from a study of blood T cell repertoires in COVID-19. This CDR3 is 15 amino acids long. With V trimmed by 3 bases and J by 7 bases, 5 bases remained unmatched. Germline CDR1 reads SGHDN; CDR2 reads FVKESK. Profiled with immunoSEQ multiplex PCR; TCRdb holds only in-frame clones, not every one. The sample contains approximately 100,000 clones, 70% to 85% of which appear only once. This clonotype originated in a man in his sixties or seventies with acute or convalescent COVID-19. The material sequenced was peripheral blood. This chain connects TRBV14 to TRBJ1-6, with 8 bases identical to TRBD1. The CDR3 sequence: CASSQAGGLNSPLHF. The CDR3 region has the DNA TGTGCCAGCAGCCAGGCAGGGGGCTTGAATTCACCCCTCCACTTT. Full variable domain (rest looked up from reference TRBV14 and TRBJ1-6): EAGVTQFPSHSVIEKGQTVTLRCDPISGHDNLYWYRRVMGKEIKFLLHFVKESKQDESGMPNNRFLAERTGGTYSTLKVQPAELEDSGVYFCASSQAGGLNSPLHFGNGTRLTVT.